The rows below give T cell receptor beta chains drawn from one sample of a study of shared clonotypes between healthy human individuals. This table comes from immunoSEQ multiplex PCR, and its TCRdb copy is limited to in-frame clones, with some not included. The sample includes around 2.1 million clones, 90% to 95% of them seen just once. The sample consisted of naive CD8+ T cells from PBMCs. Receptors originate from a man aged 18 to 35 in good health. Some clones in this sample may be carry-over from other donors' samples. The CDR3 runs from the conserved cysteine through the conserved F or W. D genes are given only for firm matches. Expanded clones get a size class; other rows say once, few or many, or leave the size out.

J | length | D | V | size | CDR3 | DNA
TRBJ1-2 | 12 | - | TRBV6-1 | - | CASSDDNYGYTF | TGTGCCAGCAGTGATGACAACTATGGCTACACCTTC
TRBJ2-2 | 16 | - | TRBV15 | - | CATSRDAASYTGELFF | TGTGCCACCAGCAGAGACGCGGCTTCCTACACCGGGGAGCTGTTTTTT
TRBJ2-2 | 15 | TRBD1 | TRBV7-9 | - | CASSRRTGATGELFF | TGTGCCAGCAGCCGTCGGACAGGGGCTACCGGGGAGCTGTTTTTT
TRBJ2-7 | 14 | TRBD1 | TRBV6-5 | - | CASSRRTGSYEQYF | TGTGCCAGCAGTCGAAGGACAGGATCCTACGAGCAGTACTTC
TRBJ1-1 | 15 | - | TRBV13 | few | CASSLGRNLNTEAFF | TGTGCCAGCAGCTTAGGCCGGAACTTGAACACTGAAGCTTTCTTT
TRBJ2-7 | 15 | TRBD1 | TRBV27 | once | CASSLDRGYSYEQYF | TGTGCCAGCAGTTTGGACAGGGGGTATTCCTACGAGCAGTACTTC
TRBJ1-3 | 14 | - | TRBV27 | - | CASSIARGGNTIYF | TGTGCCAGCAGCATTGCCCGGGGAGGAAACACCATATATTTT
TRBJ1-5 | 15 | - | TRBV19 | - | CASSIGQSSNQPQHF | TGTGCCAGTAGTATCGGGCAGAGTAGCAATCAGCCCCAGCATTTT
TRBJ1-3 | 15 | - | TRBV9 | once | CASTPGGSSGNTIYF | TGTGCCAGCACGCCGGGAGGGTCCTCTGGAAACACCATATATTTT
TRBJ2-1 | 15 | TRBD1 | TRBV7-8 | - | CASSLGRGPYNEQFF | TGTGCCAGCAGCTTAGGTAGGGGGCCCTACAATGAGCAGTTCTTC
TRBJ2-7 | 14 | TRBD2 | TRBV19 | - | CASSILAGAYEQYF | TGTGCCAGTAGTATACTAGCGGGGGCCTACGAGCAGTACTTC
TRBJ1-1 | 15 | - | TRBV9 | - | CASRPWEGLNAEAFF | TGTGCCAGCAGACCCTGGGAAGGGCTGAACGCTGAAGCTTTCTTT
TRBJ2-3 | 14 | - | TRBV16 | - | CASSQRGLTDTQYF | TGTGCCAGCAGCCAACGGGGCCTCACAGATACGCAGTATTTT
TRBJ2-2 | 15 | - | TRBV27 | - | CASSLSWSHTGELFF | TGTGCCAGCAGTTTATCGTGGAGCCACACCGGGGAGCTGTTTTTT
TRBJ1-2 | 16 | - | TRBV7-9 | - | CASSSRRTDLIYGYTF | TGTGCCAGCAGCTCACGGAGGACAGACCTTATCTATGGCTACACCTTC
TRBJ2-6 | 18 | - | TRBV7-9 | - | CASSLAGLGDSGANVLTF | TGTGCCAGCAGCTTAGCGGGGCTTGGTGACTCTGGGGCCAACGTCCTGACTTTC
TRBJ2-1 | 13 | - | TRBV12-2 | - | CASRFRPIGEQFF | TGTGCAAGTCGCTTCCGGCCAATTGGTGAGCAGTTCTTC
TRBJ2-5 | 17 | TRBD1 | TRBV27 | - | CASSPWLSGRGHETQYF | TGTGCCAGCAGCCCCTGGTTGAGTGGCAGGGGGCACGAGACCCAGTACTTC
TRBJ2-3 | 17 | - | TRBV4-1 | - | CASSQGTLRGKADTQYF | TGCGCCAGCAGCCAAGGAACCCTAAGGGGGAAAGCAGATACGCAGTATTTT
TRBJ2-1 | 13 | - | TRBV27 | - | CASSLGLHNEQFF | TGTGCCAGCAGTTTGGGACTTCACAATGAGCAGTTCTTC
TRBJ2-2 | 15 | TRBD1 | TRBV9 | - | CASSEYRGYTGELFF | TGTGCCAGCAGCGAATACAGGGGTTACACCGGGGAGCTGTTTTTT
TRBJ2-7 | 12 | - | TRBV2 | - | CASSESGVEQYF | TGTGCCAGCAGTGAGTCCGGGGTCGAGCAGTACTTC
TRBJ2-3 | 18 | TRBD1 | TRBV7-9 | - | CASSSPAGTGGIGDTQYF | TGTGCCAGCAGCTCCCCAGCCGGGACAGGGGGGATAGGGGATACGCAGTATTTT
TRBJ2-1 | 12 | - | TRBV19 | - | CASSGPEGCLFF | TGTGCCAGTAGTGGTCCAGAGGGGTGTCTGTTCTTC
TRBJ2-3 | 13 | TRBD2 | TRBV29-1 | - | CSVAAGGGGTQYF | TGCAGCGTTGCTGCGGGAGGGGGGGGTACGCAGTATTTT
TRBJ2-7 | 17 | - | TRBV28 | - | CASSLISIVGRGYEQYF | TGTGCCAGCAGTTTGATATCGATTGTGGGTCGGGGCTACGAGCAGTACTTC
TRBJ2-3 | 17 | TRBD2 | TRBV4-1 | - | CASSPSRSGRGTDTQYF | TGCGCCAGCAGCCCAAGCAGAAGCGGGAGGGGGACAGATACGCAGTATTTT
TRBJ2-1 | 15 | TRBD1 | TRBV27 | - | CASSLWGDRGNEQFF | TGTGCCAGCAGTTTATGGGGGGACAGGGGCAATGAGCAGTTCTTC
TRBJ2-7 | 15 | - | TRBV5-6 | - | CASSPGPSLTYEQYF | TGTGCCAGCAGCCCCGGACCGTCCCTGACCTACGAGCAGTACTTC
TRBJ2-7 | 13 | - | TRBV25-1 | - | CASSLGGMDEQYF | TGTGCCAGCTCGCTAGGGGGTATGGATGAGCAGTACTTC
TRBJ2-5 | 15 | - | TRBV7-6 | - | CASSRRSTTGETQYF | TGTGCCAGCAGCCGGCGTTCGACTACGGGGGAGACCCAGTACTTC
TRBJ1-2 | 13 | - | TRBV27 | - | CASSPTGNYGYTF | TGTGCCAGCAGTCCGACCGGGAACTATGGCTACACCTTC
TRBJ2-7 | 17 | - | TRBV4-1 | - | CASSQGKGGLISYEQYF | TGCGCCAGCAGCCAAGGGAAGGGAGGACTTATCTCCTACGAGCAGTACTTC
TRBJ2-7 | 17 | - | TRBV27 | - | CASSFNGEADLTYEQYF | TGTGCCAGCAGTTTTAATGGTGAGGCAGACCTAACCTACGAGCAGTACTTC
TRBJ1-4 | 13 | TRBD1 | TRBV19 | - | CASGTGLNEKLFF | TGTGCCAGTGGGACAGGGCTGAATGAAAAACTGTTTTTT
TRBJ1-1 | 15 | - | TRBV4-3 | - | CASSQSSGPNTEAFF | TGCGCCAGCAGCCAATCCTCGGGGCCGAACACTGAAGCTTTCTTT
TRBJ2-7 | 16 | - | TRBV5-6 | - | CASSLGWGGFSYEQYF | TGTGCCAGCAGCTTGGGGTGGGGCGGATTCTCCTACGAGCAGTACTTC
TRBJ1-4 | 15 | - | TRBV6-6 | - | CASSPAGRLDEKLFF | TGTGCCAGCAGCCCGGCAGGGAGGCTAGATGAAAAACTGTTTTTT
TRBJ2-3 | 19 | TRBD1 | TRBV30 | - | CAWSRDSGFWASSTDTQYF | TGTGCCTGGAGCCGGGACAGCGGATTCTGGGCTTCTAGCACAGATACGCAGTATTTT
TRBJ1-5 | 14 | - | TRBV4-1 | - | CASSQGRAGQPQHF | TGCGCCAGCAGCCAAGGCAGGGCGGGACAGCCCCAGCATTTT
TRBJ1-1 | 14 | TRBD1 | TRBV11-2 | - | CASSLATGGTEAFF | TGTGCCAGCAGCTTGGCGACAGGGGGTACTGAAGCTTTCTTT
TRBJ1-5 | 17 | - | TRBV27 | - | CASSLKNPLGSNQPQHF | TGTGCCAGCAGTTTAAAAAATCCCCTGGGGAGCAATCAGCCCCAGCATTTT
TRBJ2-7 | 15 | TRBD2 | TRBV19 | once | CARGSPRAGVYEQYF | TGTGCCAGAGGGTCCCCTAGGGCGGGGGTCTACGAGCAGTACTTC
TRBJ2-3 | 18 | TRBD2 | TRBV7-2 | - | CASSSHDLLAGTPRTQYF | TGTGCCAGCAGCTCCCATGATCTACTAGCGGGAACCCCCAGGACGCAGTATTTT
TRBJ1-1 | 10 | - | TRBV27 | - | CASGGTEAFF | TGTGCCAGCGGAGGCACTGAAGCTTTCTTT
TRBJ2-7 | 13 | - | TRBV6-5 | - | CASSYGGGWEQYF | TGTGCCAGCAGTTATGGGGGGGGCTGGGAGCAGTACTTC
TRBJ2-7 | 13 | - | TRBV6-1 | - | CASSEAPAYEQYF | TGTGCCAGCAGTGAAGCCCCGGCCTACGAGCAGTACTTC
TRBJ2-2 | 16 | - | TRBV7-3 | - | CASSFARWEVGMELFF | TGTGCCAGCAGCTTCGCCCGATGGGAAGTGGGTATGGAGCTGTTTTTT
TRBJ1-4 | 16 | - | TRBV5-1 | once | CASSLAPGALNEKLFF | TGCGCCAGCAGCTTGGCTCCTGGGGCTTTAAATGAAAAACTGTTTTTT
TRBJ1-3 | 16 | - | TRBV10-3 | - | CAISGSGRPSGNTIYF | TGTGCCATCAGCGGGAGCGGCAGGCCCTCTGGAAACACCATATATTTT
TRBJ2-2 | 17 | TRBD2 | TRBV4-2 | - | CASSQSGLAPNTGELFF | TGTGCCAGCAGCCAATCGGGACTAGCGCCAAACACCGGGGAGCTGTTTTTT
TRBJ2-3 | 15 | TRBD2 | TRBV7-2 | - | CASSPRLAGGDTQYF | TGTGCCAGCAGCCCGAGACTAGCGGGAGGAGATACGCAGTATTTT
TRBJ2-1 | 17 | TRBD2 | TRBV10-3 | - | CAIRAGTSGRAYNEQFF | TGTGCCATCAGAGCCGGGACTAGCGGGAGGGCCTACAATGAGCAGTTCTTC
TRBJ2-7 | 12 | - | TRBV28 | - | CASSLLAYEQYF | TGTGCCAGCAGTTTACTAGCCTACGAGCAGTACTTC
TRBJ2-7 | 14 | - | TRBV5-1 | - | CASSPRFSGHEQYF | TGCGCCAGCAGCCCCAGGTTCTCGGGCCACGAGCAGTACTTC
TRBJ2-2 | 14 | - | TRBV6-4 | - | CASSDSRDTGELFF | TGTGCCAGCAGTGACTCCAGGGACACCGGGGAGCTGTTTTTT
TRBJ2-3 | 16 | - | TRBV7-2 | - | CASSLGPDGVTDTQYF | TGTGCCAGCAGCCTCGGACCCGACGGGGTCACAGATACGCAGTATTTT
TRBJ2-7 | 16 | - | TRBV6-1 | - | CASSDRTGWALIEQYF | TGTGCCAGCAGTGATCGGACGGGGTGGGCGCTAATCGAGCAGTACTTC
TRBJ2-1 | 14 | TRBD2 | TRBV7-9 | - | CASSPQLTSYEQFF | TGTGCCAGCAGCCCTCAATTGACTAGCTATGAGCAGTTCTTC
TRBJ2-7 | 16 | TRBD2 | TRBV28 | - | CASSLLSGALRYEQYF | TGTGCCAGCAGTTTACTTAGCGGGGCGCTCCGATACGAGCAGTACTTC